Detailed here is one T cell receptor beta chain. CDR1 MNHEY and CDR2 SVGAGI come from the germline V gene. This CDR3 has 13 residues. Trimming removed 5 bases at V and 3 bases at J, with 11 bases between. TCRdb re-called the RT-PCR reads through MiXCR, storing one row per CDR3 protein. The sample records fewer than 800,000 distinct CDR3 sequences, approximately 15% being singletons. The sequencing input was memory CD4+ T cells from blood. The V call is TRBV6-5, the J call TRBJ2-7, with D uncertain. This clonotype was obtained from a female donor in good health, serving as a healthy control. This chain's CDR3 is CASSRQDGYEQYF. CDR3 in DNA: TGTGCCAGCAGTAGGCAAGACGGCTACGAGCAGTACTTC.